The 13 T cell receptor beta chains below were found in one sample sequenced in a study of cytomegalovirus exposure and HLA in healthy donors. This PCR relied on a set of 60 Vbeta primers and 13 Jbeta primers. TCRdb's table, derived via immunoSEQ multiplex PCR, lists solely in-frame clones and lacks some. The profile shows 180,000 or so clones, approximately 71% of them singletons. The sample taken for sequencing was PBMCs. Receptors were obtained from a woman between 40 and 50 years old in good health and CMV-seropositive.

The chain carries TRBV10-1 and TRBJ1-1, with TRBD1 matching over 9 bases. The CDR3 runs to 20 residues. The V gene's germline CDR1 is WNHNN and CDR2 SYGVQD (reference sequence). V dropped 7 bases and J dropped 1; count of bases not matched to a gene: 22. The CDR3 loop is CASIGRGTGLYVPPNTEAFF. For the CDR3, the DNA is TGCGCCAGCATTGGGCGGGGGACAGGGTTGTACGTACCCCCGAACACTGAAGCTTTCTTT.

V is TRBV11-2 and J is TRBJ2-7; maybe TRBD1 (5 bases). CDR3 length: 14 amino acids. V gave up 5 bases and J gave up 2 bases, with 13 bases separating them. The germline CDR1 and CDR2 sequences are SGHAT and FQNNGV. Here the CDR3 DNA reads TGTGCCAGCAGCGTACAACAGGTACCCTACGAGCAGTACTTC. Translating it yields CASSVQQVPYEQYF.

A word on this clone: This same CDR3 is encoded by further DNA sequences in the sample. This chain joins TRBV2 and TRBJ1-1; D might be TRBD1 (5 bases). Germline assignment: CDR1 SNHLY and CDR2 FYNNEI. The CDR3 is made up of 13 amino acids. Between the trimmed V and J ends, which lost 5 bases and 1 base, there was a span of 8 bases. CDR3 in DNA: TGTGCCAGCAGTACCGACAGGAACACTGAAGCTTTCTTT. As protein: CASSTDRNTEAFF.

This CDR3 is CASRGTSGTYNEQFF. CDR3 nucleotide sequence: TGTGCCAGCCGTGGGACTAGCGGGACGTACAATGAGCAGTTCTTC. This sequence joins TRBV6-1 and TRBJ2-1, with 13 bases lining up with TRBD2. The CDR3 runs to 15 residues. J lost 4 bases, V lost 8 bases, and 5 bases had no gene match. From germline, CDR1 is MNHNS and CDR2 SASEGT.

CDR3 in DNA: TGTGCCAGCAGCGTGACAGGGACGGAAGAGACCCAGTACTTC. It specifies CASSVTGTEETQYF. The rearrangement uses TRBV9 and TRBJ2-5; TRBD1 aligns across 7 bases. This CDR3 is built from 14 residues. Germline values: CDR1 SGDLS, CDR2 YYNGEE. V was pared by 2 bases and J by 3 bases, with 4 bases of the junction left unmatched.

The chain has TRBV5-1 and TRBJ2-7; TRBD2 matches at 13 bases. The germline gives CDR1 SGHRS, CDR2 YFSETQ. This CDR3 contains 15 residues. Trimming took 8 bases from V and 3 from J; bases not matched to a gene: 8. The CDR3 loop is CASRGRTSGSYEQYF. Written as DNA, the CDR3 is TGCGCCAGTAGGGGCCGGACTAGCGGGAGCTACGAGCAGTACTTC.

The CDR3 spells CASSPTRNEQFF. In DNA form, the CDR3 reads TGTGCCAGCAGTCCCACGAGGAATGAGCAGTTCTTC. The chain uses TRBV27 and TRBJ2-1; D unclear. Germline CDR1 reads MNHEY; CDR2 reads SMNVEV (reference sequence). Trimming pared 5 bases from V and 7 bases from J, leaving 9 bases between. The length of the CDR3 is 12 residues.

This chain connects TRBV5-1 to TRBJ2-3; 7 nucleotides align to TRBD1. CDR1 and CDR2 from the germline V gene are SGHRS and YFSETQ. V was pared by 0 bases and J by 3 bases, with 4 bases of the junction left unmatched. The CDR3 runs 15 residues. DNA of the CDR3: TGCGCCAGCAGCTTGGAGGGGGCGCGGACAGATACGCAGTATTTT. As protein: CASSLEGARTDTQYF.

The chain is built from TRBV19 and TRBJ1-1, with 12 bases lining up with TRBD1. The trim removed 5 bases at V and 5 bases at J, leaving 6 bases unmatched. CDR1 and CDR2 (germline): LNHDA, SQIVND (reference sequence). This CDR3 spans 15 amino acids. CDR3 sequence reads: CASSSGTGGRTEAFF. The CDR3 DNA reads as TGTGCCAGTAGTTCTGGGACAGGGGGCCGGACTGAAGCTTTCTTT.

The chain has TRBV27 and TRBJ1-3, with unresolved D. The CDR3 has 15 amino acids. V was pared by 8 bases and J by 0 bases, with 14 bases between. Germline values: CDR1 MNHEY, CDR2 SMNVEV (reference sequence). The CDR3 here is CASGLAGVSGNTIYF. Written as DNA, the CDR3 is TGTGCCAGCGGTCTCGCGGGAGTCTCTGGAAACACCATATATTTT.

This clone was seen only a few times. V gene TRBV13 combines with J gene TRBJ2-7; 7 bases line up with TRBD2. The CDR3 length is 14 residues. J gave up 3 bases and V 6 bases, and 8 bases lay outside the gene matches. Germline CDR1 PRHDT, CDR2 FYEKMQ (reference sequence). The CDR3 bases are TGTGCCAGCAGTGGACTAGGAGGGAACTACGAGCAGTACTTC. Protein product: CASSGLGGNYEQYF.

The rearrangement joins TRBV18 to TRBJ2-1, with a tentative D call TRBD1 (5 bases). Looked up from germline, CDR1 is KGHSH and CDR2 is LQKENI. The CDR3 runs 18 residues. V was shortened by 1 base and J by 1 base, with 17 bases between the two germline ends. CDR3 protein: CASSPRQGSKGSYNEQFF. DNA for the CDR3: TGTGCCAGCTCACCACGGCAGGGTTCGAAGGGGTCCTACAATGAGCAGTTCTTC.

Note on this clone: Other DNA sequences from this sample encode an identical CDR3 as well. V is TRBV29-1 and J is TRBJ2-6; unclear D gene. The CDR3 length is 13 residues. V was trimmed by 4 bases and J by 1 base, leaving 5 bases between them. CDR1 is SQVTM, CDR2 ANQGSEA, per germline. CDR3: CSVGASGANVLTF. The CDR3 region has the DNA TGCAGCGTTGGGGCATCTGGGGCCAACGTCCTGACTTTC.